The clone carrying this T cell receptor (beta chain) was counted only a few times. Its antigen remains unknown. Looked up from germline, CDR1 is DFQATT and CDR2 is SNEGSKA (reference sequence). The CDR3 spans 15 residues. With 0 bases removed from V and 4 bases from J, the gap between germline ends came to 15 bases. This entry is derived from a study of CD8 T cells in ankylosing spondylitis. Study-level findings and limits: What appeared characteristic of ankylosing spondylitis blood was a TCR beta motif of eight highly homologous variants.

TCRdb reprocessed the 5' RACE reads via MiXCR and lists one record per CDR3 protein. This sample has about 150,000 distinct CDR3 sequences, with more than 40% found just once. The chain joins TRBV20-1 to TRBJ1-1, with D hard to call. The specimen sequenced was synovial fluid, either unsorted or a sorted T cell fraction (not recorded which). This clonotype originated in a male donor with ankylosing spondylitis. Written as DNA, the CDR3 is TGCAGTGCTAGAGATATATGGGGTTCTGGCACTGAAGCTTTCTTT. Translated, it gives CSARDIWGSGTEAFF.